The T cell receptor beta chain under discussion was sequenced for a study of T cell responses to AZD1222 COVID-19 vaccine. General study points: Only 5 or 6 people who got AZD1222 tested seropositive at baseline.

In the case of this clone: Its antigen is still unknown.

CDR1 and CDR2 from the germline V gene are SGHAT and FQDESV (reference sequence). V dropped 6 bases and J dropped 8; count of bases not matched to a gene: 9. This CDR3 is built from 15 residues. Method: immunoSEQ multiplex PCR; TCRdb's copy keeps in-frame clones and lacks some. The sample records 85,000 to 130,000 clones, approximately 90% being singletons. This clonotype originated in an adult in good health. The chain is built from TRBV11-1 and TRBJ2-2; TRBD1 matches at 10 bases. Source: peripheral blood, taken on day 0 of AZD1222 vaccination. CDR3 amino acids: CASRTGTGVFGELFF. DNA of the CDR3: TGTGCCAGCAGGACCGGGACAGGGGTATTTGGGGAGCTGTTTTTT.